The TCR beta chain under discussion was sequenced for a study of cytomegalovirus exposure and HLA in healthy donors. Across the study: Per a later analysis, the 550 to 850 first-cohort and approximately 120 validation repertoires shared one platform. General study results and limits: As confirmed in vitro, three CMV-associated chains were specific for CMV antigens. The classifier reportedly diagnosed cytomegalovirus status with high specificity and sensitivity. In the 120 validation repertoires, 94% of cluster scores exceeded 0, per a later analysis.

This clone came up a few times. Its matching antigen is unknown. Germline V lookup: CDR1 LNHDA, CDR2 SQIVND (reference sequence). The CDR3 covers 13 residues. V shed 6 bases and J shed 5 bases, with 13 bases lying between them. Generated by immunoSEQ multiplex PCR, the TCRdb table keeps only in-frame clones and is missing some. Among about 240,000 clones listed, approximately 86% were seen once. V gene TRBV19 combines with J gene TRBJ1-2; D unclear. This clonotype was obtained from a woman under 40 in good health and CMV-seropositive. Material for sequencing was PBMCs. The CDR3 DNA is TGTGCCAGTAGGCCCTCGATGGAGTATGGCTACACCTTC. This gives the protein CASRPSMEYGYTF. The full variable domain, completed using reference TRBV19 and TRBJ1-2, is DGGITQSPKYLFRKEGQNVTLSCEQNLNHDAMYWYRQDPGQGLRLIYYSQIVNDFQKGDIAEGYSVSREKKESFPLTVTSAQKNPTAFYLCASRPSMEYGYTFGSGTRLTVV.